This T cell receptor beta chain derives from a study of T-cell memory formation after mild COVID-19. The CDR3 loop spans 16 amino acids. V trimming: 5 bases; J trimming: 4 bases; junction bases outside the gene matches: 12. CDR1 is SEHNR and CDR2 is FQNEAQ in the germline V gene (reference sequence). TCRdb independently ran MiXCR on the 5' RACE reads; one entry per CDR3 protein. The repertoire has 250,000 to 350,000 distinct CDR3 sequences, around a sixth of them found once; the top ten carry 22%. The J gene is TRBJ1-1, the V gene TRBV7-9, with 8 bases identical to TRBD1. The sequence derives from a man younger than 30 who had mild COVID-19 (a few samples of this study predate the infection). Cell type and time point are not known. Input material: PBMCs or a T cell subset sorted from them (not recorded which). This CDR3 reads CASSLGQGKERTEAFF. CDR3 DNA sequence: TGTGCCAGCAGCCTCGGACAGGGAAAAGAGCGCACTGAAGCTTTCTTT. The complete variable domain, with remaining parts taken from reference TRBV7-9 and TRBJ1-1, reads DTGVSQNPRHKITKRGQNVTFRCDPISEHNRLYWYRQTLGQGPEFLTYFQNEAQLEKSRLLSDRFSAERPKGSFSTLEIQRTEQGDSAMYLCASSLGQGKERTEAFFGQGTRLTVV.